This entry lists 21 T cell receptor beta chains sequenced from one sample in a study of blood T cell repertoires in COVID-19. The table came from immunoSEQ multiplex PCR; TCRdb's copy has only in-frame clones and leaves some out. The repertoire holds 150,000 to 250,000 clones, about 76% seen once, with 5.5% to 7% in the top ten. Material: peripheral blood. The receptors stem from a woman aged 40 to 55 with COVID-19, enrolled during active disease.

The chain combines TRBV4-1 with TRBJ2-3, with 11 positions matching TRBD2. J lost 3 bases, V lost 0 bases, and 8 bases had no gene match. CDR1 is MGHRA, CDR2 YSYEKL, per germline. The CDR3 has 18 residues. The CDR3 is CASSQDTSGGSFTDTQYF. CDR3 nucleotides: TGCGCCAGCAGCCAAGATACTAGCGGGGGCTCTTTTACAGATACGCAGTATTTT.

V usage is TRBV4-2 and J usage is TRBJ2-7; 9 nucleotides match TRBD2. The germline CDR1 and CDR2 sequences are LGHNA and YNFKEQ. The ends lost 3 bases at V and 4 bases at J; junction bases unmatched: 13. There are 17 residues in the CDR3. The CDR3 sequence: CASSQLRTSETLYEQYF. For the CDR3, the DNA is TGTGCCAGCAGCCAGCTCAGGACTAGCGAAACATTATACGAGCAGTACTTC.

The chain joins TRBV19 to TRBJ2-4, with 8 nucleotides matching TRBD1. CDR1 and CDR2 (germline): LNHDA, SQIVND (reference sequence). V dropped 3 bases and J dropped 9; count of bases not matched to a gene: 4. CDR3 length: 13 residues. DNA of the CDR3: TGTGCCAGTAGTATGAGCACAGGGGGCATTCAGTACTTC. It yields the protein CASSMSTGGIQYF.

The sample holds many counts of this clone. The junction differs from germline at one of its ends, possibly a read error. The chain is built from TRBV7-2 and TRBJ2-7, with unresolved D. Germline loops: CDR1 SGHTA, CDR2 FQGNSA. This CDR3 region has 12 residues. CDR3 nucleotides: TGTGCCAGCAGCTTATCGTCCTTCGAGCAGTACTTC. This encodes CASSLSSFEQYF.

The chain recombines TRBV30 with TRBJ2-5; 7 bases are a match to TRBD1. The CDR3 consists of 14 residues. Looked up from germline, CDR1 is GTSNPN and CDR2 is SVGIG (reference sequence). The V segment lost 3 bases and the J segment 5 bases; nucleotides outside the gene matches: 9. CDR3 DNA sequence: TGTGCCTGGAGCCGACAGGGTGGGTGGGAGACCCAGTACTTC. Encoded protein: CAWSRQGGWETQYF.

J is TRBJ2-1 and V is TRBV30; D gene unclear. Germline-derived CDR1 and CDR2 are GTSNPN and SVGIG (reference sequence). V was trimmed by 0 bases and J by 3 bases, leaving 15 bases between them. This CDR3 is built from 16 residues. CDR3 nucleotides: TGTGCCTGGAGTGTACATCCCGGGTCGTACTACAATGAGCAGTTCTTC. It codes for CAWSVHPGSYYNEQFF.

As regards this clone: Different DNA sequences within this sample yield the same CDR3. The chain combines TRBV6-5 with TRBJ2-7; 8 nucleotides line up with TRBD1. The CDR3 contains 15 residues. V lost 0 bases to trimming and J lost 1 base; unmatched junction nucleotides: 2. Germline V gene data show CDR1 as MNHEY and CDR2 as SVGAGI. The CDR3 loop is CASSYSRDRSYEQYF. CDR3 nucleotides: TGTGCCAGCAGTTACTCGAGGGACAGGTCCTACGAGCAGTACTTC.

The gene calls are TRBV5-6 and TRBJ2-1; unclear D gene. The V end lost 4 bases, the J end lost 4 bases, and 3 bases lay between the germline ends. Germline V CDR1 and CDR2: SGHDT, YYEEEE. The CDR3 length is 11 residues. The CDR3 protein is CASSTYNEQFF. The CDR3 bases are TGTGCCAGCAGCACTTACAATGAGCAGTTCTTC.

This chain uses TRBV5-1 with TRBJ2-1, with a tentative D call TRBD1 (6 bases). V was clipped by 0 bases and J by 8 bases, with 12 bases between them. The CDR3 totals 14 residues. Germline V gene sequence: CDR1 SGHRS, CDR2 YFSETQ. CDR3 sequence reads: CASSLAWGLDEQFF. CDR3 DNA sequence: TGCGCCAGCAGCTTGGCGTGGGGGCTAGATGAGCAGTTCTTC.

This chain joins TRBV4-3 and TRBJ1-2; no clear D. The V gene lost 0 bases and the J gene lost 4 bases, with 21 bases spanning the gap. Germline assignment: CDR1 LGHNA and CDR2 YSLEER. CDR3 length equals 18 residues. The CDR3 DNA sequence: TGCGCCAGCAGCCAAGAAAGATACGACGGACTCTACTCCTATGGCTACACCTTC. It is translated as CASSQERYDGLYSYGYTF.

The chain uses TRBV27 and TRBJ2-7; D gene uncertain. This CDR3 has 11 residues. Germline CDR1 is MNHEY and CDR2 is SMNVEV (reference sequence). With 6 bases removed from V and 6 bases from J, the gap between germline ends came to 9 bases. The CDR3 sequence: CASSPSGEQYF. CDR3 bases: TGTGCCAGCAGCCCCTCAGGCGAGCAGTACTTC.

The genes are TRBV5-1 and TRBJ2-1; 10 bases fit TRBD2. Looked up from germline, CDR1 is SGHRS and CDR2 is YFSETQ. This CDR3 comprises 15 residues. V lost 4 bases and J lost 7; bases outside the gene matches: 8. CDR3 sequence reads: CASSTGLATENEQFF. In DNA, the CDR3 is TGCGCCAGCAGCACGGGACTAGCGACGGAAAATGAGCAGTTCTTC.

The chain has TRBV29-1 and TRBJ2-7; D is perhaps TRBD2 (6 bases). The CDR3 covers 14 residues. The V gene's germline CDR1 is SQVTM and CDR2 ANQGSEA. V lost 6 bases and J 2 bases, leaving 17 bases between the germline ends. The CDR3 region is CSVMTGVGAYEQYF. The CDR3, as DNA: TGCAGCGTAATGACGGGGGTTGGGGCCTACGAGCAGTACTTC.

The rearrangement joins TRBV21-1 to TRBJ1-2; the table assigns TRBD1, which was not confirmed against the DNA. TRBV21-1 is designated a pseudogene. The CDR3 covers 15 residues. CDR3 sequence (DNA): TGTGCCAGCAGCAAAGTTAGGGACAGGTGGTGTGGCTACACCTTC. Protein sequence: CASSKVRDRWCGYTF.

In this sample, this clone turned up a few times. CDR3 in DNA: TGTGCCTGGAACCGAGGCGAGCCCCTCCACTTT. Its protein product is CAWNRGEPLHF. The chain joins TRBV30 to TRBJ1-6; unclear D gene. This CDR3 is 11 amino acids long. Germline CDR1 is GTSNPN and CDR2 is SVGIG (reference sequence). Trimming left V 4 bases short and J 13 bases short, with 11 bases between.

The V gene is TRBV10-3, the J gene TRBJ1-4; the D gene is possibly TRBD1 (5 bases). The CDR3 is 13 residues long. The germline CDR1 and CDR2 sequences are ENHRY and SYGVKD. V was trimmed by 2 bases and J by 5 bases, leaving 6 bases between them. In nucleotides, the CDR3 is TGTGCCATCAGTGAGGGGGGGAATGAAAAACTGTTTTTT. Protein: CAISEGGNEKLFF.

This clone showed up many times. This chain joins TRBV4-1 and TRBJ2-7; 7 nucleotides line up with TRBD1. The CDR3 has 17 amino acids. The germline gives CDR1 MGHRA, CDR2 YSYEKL. Trimming at V came to 0 bases and at J to 4 bases, leaving 12 bases not matched to a gene. The CDR3 loop is CASSQDSGRGIFYEQYF. CDR3 coding DNA: TGCGCCAGCAGCCAAGATAGTGGCAGGGGGATTTTTTACGAGCAGTACTTC.

The J gene is TRBJ1-2, the V gene TRBV27; 8 positions agree with TRBD1. The ends lost 2 bases at V and 5 bases at J; junction bases unmatched: 10. CDR1 MNHEY and CDR2 SMNVEV come from the germline V gene (reference sequence). This CDR3 spans 16 amino acids. CDR3 DNA: TGTGCCAGCAGTTTAAAATCAGGGGGCAATGTGTATGGCTACACCTTC. Residues: CASSLKSGGNVYGYTF.

This chain joins TRBV6-5 and TRBJ1-2; 7 nucleotides match TRBD1. The CDR3 extends over 14 amino acids. Germline V gene lookup returns CDR1 MNHEY and CDR2 SVGAGI. The trim removed 6 bases at V and 6 bases at J, leaving 10 bases unmatched. The CDR3 nucleotides read TGTGCCAGCAGGCCCCTGGGACAGCGAGATGGCTACACCTTC. This sequence encodes CASRPLGQRDGYTF.

V is TRBV18 and J is TRBJ2-7; 11 bases line up with TRBD1. The J segment lost 3 bases and the V segment lost 6 bases, leaving 7 bases of the junction unmatched. This CDR3 contains 15 residues. CDR1 and CDR2 from the germline V gene are KGHSH and LQKENI. The CDR3 sequence is CASSGGTGGVYEQYF. The CDR3 region has the DNA TGTGCCAGCTCGGGGGGGACAGGGGGAGTCTACGAGCAGTACTTC.

The gene calls are TRBV2 and TRBJ2-3, with D hard to call. This CDR3 comprises 14 residues. Germline V CDR1 and CDR2: SNHLY, FYNNEI. The V end was cut by 4 bases, the J end by 4 bases, with 12 bases between. In nucleotides, the CDR3 is TGTGCCAGCAGTGTTGGCCTGGTGCCAGATACGCAGTATTTT. This encodes CASSVGLVPDTQYF.